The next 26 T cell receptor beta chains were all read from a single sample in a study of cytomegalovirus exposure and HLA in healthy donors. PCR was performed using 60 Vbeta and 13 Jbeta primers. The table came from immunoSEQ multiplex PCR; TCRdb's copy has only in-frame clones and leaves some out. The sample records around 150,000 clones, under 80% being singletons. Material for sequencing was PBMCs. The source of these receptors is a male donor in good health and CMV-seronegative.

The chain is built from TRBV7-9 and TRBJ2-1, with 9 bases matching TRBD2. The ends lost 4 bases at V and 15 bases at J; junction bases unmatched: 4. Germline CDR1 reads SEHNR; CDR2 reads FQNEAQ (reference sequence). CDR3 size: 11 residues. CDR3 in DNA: TGTGCCAGCAGCTCGGGACTAGCTGCGTTCTTC. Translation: CASSSGLAAFF.

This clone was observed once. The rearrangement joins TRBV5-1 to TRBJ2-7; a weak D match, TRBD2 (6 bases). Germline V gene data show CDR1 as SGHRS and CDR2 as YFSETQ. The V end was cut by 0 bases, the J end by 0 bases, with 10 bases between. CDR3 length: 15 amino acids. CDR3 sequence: CASSLVGGASYEQYF. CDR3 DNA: TGCGCCAGCAGCTTGGTCGGAGGGGCCTCCTACGAGCAGTACTTC.

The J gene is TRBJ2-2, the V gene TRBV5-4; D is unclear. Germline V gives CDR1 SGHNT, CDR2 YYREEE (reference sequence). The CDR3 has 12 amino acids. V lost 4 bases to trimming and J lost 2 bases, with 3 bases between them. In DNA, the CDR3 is TGTGCCAGCAGCCTAAACACCGGGGAGCTGTTTTTT. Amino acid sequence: CASSLNTGELFF.

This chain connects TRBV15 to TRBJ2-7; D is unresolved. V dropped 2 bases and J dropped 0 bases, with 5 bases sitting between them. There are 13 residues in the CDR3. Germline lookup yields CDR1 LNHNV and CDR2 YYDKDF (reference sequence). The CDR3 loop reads CATSRTDSYEQYF. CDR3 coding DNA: TGTGCCACCAGCAGAACAGACTCCTACGAGCAGTACTTC.

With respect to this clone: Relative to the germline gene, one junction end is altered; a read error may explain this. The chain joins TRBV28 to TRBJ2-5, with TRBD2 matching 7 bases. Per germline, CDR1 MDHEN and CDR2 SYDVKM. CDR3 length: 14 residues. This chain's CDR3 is CASSPPGREGTGDF. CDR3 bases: TGTGCCAGCAGTCCCCCGGGCAGGGAGGGGACTGGGGACTTC.

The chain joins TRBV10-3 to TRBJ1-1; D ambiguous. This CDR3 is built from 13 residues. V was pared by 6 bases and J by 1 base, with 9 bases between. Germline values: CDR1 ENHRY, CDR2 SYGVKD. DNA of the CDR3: TGTGCCATCAGCCCAGACTGGAACACTGAAGCTTTCTTT. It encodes CAISPDWNTEAFF.

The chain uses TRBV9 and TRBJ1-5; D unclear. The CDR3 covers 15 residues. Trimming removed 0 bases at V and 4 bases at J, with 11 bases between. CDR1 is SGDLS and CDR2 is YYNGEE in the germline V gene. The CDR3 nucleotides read TGTGCCAGCAGCGTAGGGGGAGGGAAAAATCAGCCCCAGCATTTT. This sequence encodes CASSVGGGKNQPQHF.

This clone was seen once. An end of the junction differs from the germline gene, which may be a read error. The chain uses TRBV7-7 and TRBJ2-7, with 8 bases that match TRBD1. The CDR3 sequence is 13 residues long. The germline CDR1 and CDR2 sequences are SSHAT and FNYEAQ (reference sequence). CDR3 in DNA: TGTGCTAGCAGCCCCGACAGGGGCTACGAGCAGTACTTC. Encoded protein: CASSPDRGYEQYF. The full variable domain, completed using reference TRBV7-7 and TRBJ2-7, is GAGVSQSPRYKVTKRGQDVTLRCDPISSHATLYWYQQALGQGPEFLTYFNYEAQPDKSGLPSDRFSAERPEGSISTLTIQRTEQRDSAMYRCASSPDRGYEQYFGPGTRLTVT.

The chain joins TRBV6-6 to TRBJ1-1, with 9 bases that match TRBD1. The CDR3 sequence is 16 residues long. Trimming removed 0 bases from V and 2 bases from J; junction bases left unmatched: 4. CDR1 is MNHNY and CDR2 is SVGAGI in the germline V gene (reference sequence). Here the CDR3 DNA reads TGTGCCAGCAGTTACTCGGAGGGACAGGGAAACACTGAAGCTTTCTTT. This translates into CASSYSEGQGNTEAFF.

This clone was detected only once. CDR3 sequence reads: CASSFSLISLSYEQYF. Here the CDR3 DNA reads TGTGCCAGCAGTTTCTCCCTAATCTCATTGAGCTACGAGCAGTACTTC. V usage is TRBV28 and J usage is TRBJ2-7; D call uncertain. Per the germline V gene, CDR1 is MDHEN and CDR2 is SYDVKM. The CDR3 length is 16 residues. Trimming took 3 bases from V and 3 from J, leaving 18 bases between them.

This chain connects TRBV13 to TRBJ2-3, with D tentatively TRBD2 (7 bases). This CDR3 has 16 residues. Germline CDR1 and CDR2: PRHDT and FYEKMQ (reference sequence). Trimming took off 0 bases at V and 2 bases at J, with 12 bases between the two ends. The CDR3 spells CASSLGGRGTTDTQYF. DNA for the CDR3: TGTGCCAGCAGCTTAGGTGGGAGGGGGACCACAGATACGCAGTATTTT. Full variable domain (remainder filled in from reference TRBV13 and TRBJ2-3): AAGVIQSPRHLIKEKRETATLKCYPIPRHDTVYWYQQGPGQDPQFLISFYEKMQSDKGSIPDRFSAQQFSDYHSELNMSSLELGDSALYFCASSLGGRGTTDTQYFGPGTRLTVL.

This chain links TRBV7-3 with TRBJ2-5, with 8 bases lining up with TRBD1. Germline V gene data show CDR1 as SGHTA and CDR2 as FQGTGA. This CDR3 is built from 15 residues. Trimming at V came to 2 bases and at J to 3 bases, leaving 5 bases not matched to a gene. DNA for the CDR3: TGTGCCAGCAGCTTAGGTTCAGGGGGCGAAGAGACCCAGTACTTC. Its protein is CASSLGSGGEETQYF.

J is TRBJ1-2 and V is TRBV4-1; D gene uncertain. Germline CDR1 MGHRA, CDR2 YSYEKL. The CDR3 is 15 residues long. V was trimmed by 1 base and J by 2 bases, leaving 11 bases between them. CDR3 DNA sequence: TGCGCCAGCAGCCAAGTCTTTAACAGAAACTATGGCTACACCTTC. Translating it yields CASSQVFNRNYGYTF.

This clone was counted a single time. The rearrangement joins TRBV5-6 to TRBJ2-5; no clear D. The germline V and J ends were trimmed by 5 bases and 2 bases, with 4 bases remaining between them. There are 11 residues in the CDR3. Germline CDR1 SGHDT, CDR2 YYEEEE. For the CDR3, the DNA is TGTGCCAGCAGTCAACAAGAGACCCAGTACTTC. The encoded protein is CASSQQETQYF.

CDR3 region: CASSSVAGEGADTQYF. The DNA of the CDR3 is TGCGCCAGCAGCTCCGTAGCGGGAGAAGGTGCAGATACGCAGTATTTT. This chain uses TRBV5-1 with TRBJ2-3, with 9 bases aligning to TRBD2. The CDR3 contains 16 residues. Unmatched junction bases numbered 9, after V lost 3 bases and J lost 4 bases. Germline CDR1 is SGHRS and CDR2 is YFSETQ.

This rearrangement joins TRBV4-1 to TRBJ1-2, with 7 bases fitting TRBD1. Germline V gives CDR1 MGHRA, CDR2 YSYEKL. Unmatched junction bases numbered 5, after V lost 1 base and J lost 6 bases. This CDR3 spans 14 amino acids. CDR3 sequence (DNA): TGCGCCAGCAGCCAAGCTAGAACAGGGGATGGCTACACCTTC. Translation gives CASSQARTGDGYTF.

The CDR3 DNA sequence: TGCGCCAGCACGCCGGACAGGTTATCCTACGAGCAGTACTTC. The encoded protein is CASTPDRLSYEQYF. The chain couples TRBV10-1 to TRBJ2-7; TRBD1 aligns across 7 bases. From germline, CDR1 is WNHNN and CDR2 SYGVQD (reference sequence). This CDR3 comprises 14 residues. V was pared by 7 bases and J by 1 base, with 7 bases of the junction left unmatched.

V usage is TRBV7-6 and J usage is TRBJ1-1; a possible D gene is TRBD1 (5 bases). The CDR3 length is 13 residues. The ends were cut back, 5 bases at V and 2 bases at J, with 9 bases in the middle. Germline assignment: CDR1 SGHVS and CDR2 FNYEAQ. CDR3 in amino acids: CASSRGHNTEAFF. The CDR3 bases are TGTGCCAGCAGCCGCGGACACAACACTGAAGCTTTCTTT.

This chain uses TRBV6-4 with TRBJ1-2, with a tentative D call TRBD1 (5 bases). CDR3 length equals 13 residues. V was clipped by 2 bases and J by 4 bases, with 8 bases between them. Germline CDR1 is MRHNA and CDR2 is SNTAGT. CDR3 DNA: TGTGCCAGCAGTGACGATGGGGCCTATGGCTACACCTTC. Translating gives CASSDDGAYGYTF.

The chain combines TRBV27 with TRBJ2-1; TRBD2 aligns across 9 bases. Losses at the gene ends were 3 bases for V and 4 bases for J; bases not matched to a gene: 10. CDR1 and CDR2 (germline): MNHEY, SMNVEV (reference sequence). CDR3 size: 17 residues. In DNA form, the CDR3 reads TGTGCCAGCAGTTTCTTTAGCGGGAGTCACTTTTACAATGAGCAGTTCTTC. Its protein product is CASSFFSGSHFYNEQFF.

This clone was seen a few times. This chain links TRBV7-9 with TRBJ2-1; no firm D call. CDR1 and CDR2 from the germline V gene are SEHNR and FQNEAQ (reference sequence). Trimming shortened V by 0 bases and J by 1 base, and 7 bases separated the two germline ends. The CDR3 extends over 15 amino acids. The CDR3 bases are TGTGCCAGCAGCTTAGCTAGTACGTCCTACAATGAGCAGTTCTTC. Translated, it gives CASSLASTSYNEQFF.

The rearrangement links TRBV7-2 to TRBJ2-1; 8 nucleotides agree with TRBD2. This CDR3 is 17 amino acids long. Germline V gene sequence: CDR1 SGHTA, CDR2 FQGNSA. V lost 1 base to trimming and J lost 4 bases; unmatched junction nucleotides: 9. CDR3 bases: TGTGCCAGCAGCTTAGGGTTACGGGGGGGCGGGTACAATGAGCAGTTCTTC. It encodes CASSLGLRGGGYNEQFF.

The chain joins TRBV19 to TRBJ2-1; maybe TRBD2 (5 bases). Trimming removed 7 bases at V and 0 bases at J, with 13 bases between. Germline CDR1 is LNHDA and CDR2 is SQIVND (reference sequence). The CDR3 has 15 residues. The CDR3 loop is CASNPSTNSYNEQFF. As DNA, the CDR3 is TGTGCCAGTAATCCTAGCACCAACTCCTACAATGAGCAGTTCTTC.

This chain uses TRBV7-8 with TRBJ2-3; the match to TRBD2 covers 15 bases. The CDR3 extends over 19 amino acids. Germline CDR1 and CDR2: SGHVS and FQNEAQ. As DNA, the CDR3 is TGTGCTACTTCTAACAGGAGGGGGACTAGCGGGGGGTGGACAGATACGCAGTATTTT. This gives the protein CATSNRRGTSGGWTDTQYF.

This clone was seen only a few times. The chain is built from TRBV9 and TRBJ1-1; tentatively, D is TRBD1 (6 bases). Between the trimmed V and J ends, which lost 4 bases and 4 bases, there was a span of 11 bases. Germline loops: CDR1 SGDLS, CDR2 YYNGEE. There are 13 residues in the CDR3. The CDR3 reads CASSFQGGTEAFF. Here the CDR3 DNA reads TGTGCCAGCAGCTTTCAAGGGGGCACTGAAGCTTTCTTT.

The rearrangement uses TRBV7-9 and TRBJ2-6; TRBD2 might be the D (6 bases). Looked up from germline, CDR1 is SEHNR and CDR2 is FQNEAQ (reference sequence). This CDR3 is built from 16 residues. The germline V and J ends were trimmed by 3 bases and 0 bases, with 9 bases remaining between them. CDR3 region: CASSLSGSSGANVLTF. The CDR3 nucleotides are TGTGCCAGCAGCTTGTCCGGGAGCTCTGGGGCCAACGTCCTGACTTTC.